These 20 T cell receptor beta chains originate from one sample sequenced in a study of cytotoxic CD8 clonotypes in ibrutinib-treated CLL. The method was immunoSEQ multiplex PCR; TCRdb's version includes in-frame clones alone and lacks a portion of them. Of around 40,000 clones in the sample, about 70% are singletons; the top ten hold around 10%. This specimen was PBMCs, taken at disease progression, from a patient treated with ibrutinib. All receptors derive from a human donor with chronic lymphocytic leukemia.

The CDR3 nucleotides are TGTGCCAGCAGTTTTCCCCGCTGGGGACAGGGGGCCTACGAGCAGTACTTC. Translation: CASSFPRWGQGAYEQYF. This chain joins TRBV28 and TRBJ2-7; the match to TRBD1 covers 11 bases. V gave up 3 bases and J gave up 2 bases; unmatched junction bases: 9. There are 17 residues in the CDR3. Per germline, CDR1 MDHEN and CDR2 SYDVKM.

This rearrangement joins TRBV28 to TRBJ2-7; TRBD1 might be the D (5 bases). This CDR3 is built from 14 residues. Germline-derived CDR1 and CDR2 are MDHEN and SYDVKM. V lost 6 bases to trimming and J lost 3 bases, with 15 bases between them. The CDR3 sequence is CASRGRGSNYEQYF. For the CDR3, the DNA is TGTGCCAGCAGGGGAAGGGGTTCTAACTACGAGCAGTACTTC. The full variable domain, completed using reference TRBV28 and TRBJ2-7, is DVKVTQSSRYLVKRTGEKVFLECVQDMDHENMFWYRQDPGLGLRLIYFSYDVKMKEKGDIPEGYSVSREKKERFSLILESASTNQTSMYLCASRGRGSNYEQYFGPGTRLTVT.

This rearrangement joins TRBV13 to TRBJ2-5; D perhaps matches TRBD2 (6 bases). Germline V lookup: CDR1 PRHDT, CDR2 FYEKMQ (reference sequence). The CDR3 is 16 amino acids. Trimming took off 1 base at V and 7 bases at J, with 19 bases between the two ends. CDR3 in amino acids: CASSLAQTGDPGTQYF. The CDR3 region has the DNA TGTGCCAGCAGCTTAGCCCAGACGGGAGATCCGGGGACCCAGTACTTC.

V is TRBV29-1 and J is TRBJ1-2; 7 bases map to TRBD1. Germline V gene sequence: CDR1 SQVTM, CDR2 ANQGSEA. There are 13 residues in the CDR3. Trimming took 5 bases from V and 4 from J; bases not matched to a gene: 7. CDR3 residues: CSVPVAGGYGYTF. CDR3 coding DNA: TGCAGCGTTCCGGTGGCAGGGGGCTATGGCTACACCTTC.

The CDR3 reads CSVTRTGTTNTGELFF. The CDR3 DNA is TGCAGCGTCACCAGGACAGGGACGACGAACACCGGGGAGCTGTTTTTT. The rearrangement uses TRBV29-1 and TRBJ2-2; TRBD1 agrees at 8 bases. The V and J ends lost 6 bases and 0 bases, in that order; junction bases with no gene match: 9. The CDR3 runs 16 residues. CDR1 is SQVTM, CDR2 ANQGSEA, per germline.

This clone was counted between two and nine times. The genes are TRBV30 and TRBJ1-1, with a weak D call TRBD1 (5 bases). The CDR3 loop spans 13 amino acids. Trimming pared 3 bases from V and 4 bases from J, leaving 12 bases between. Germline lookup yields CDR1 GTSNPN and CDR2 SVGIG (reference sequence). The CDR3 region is CAWSRNRFTEAFF. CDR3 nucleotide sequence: TGTGCCTGGAGCAGGAACAGGTTCACTGAAGCTTTCTTT.

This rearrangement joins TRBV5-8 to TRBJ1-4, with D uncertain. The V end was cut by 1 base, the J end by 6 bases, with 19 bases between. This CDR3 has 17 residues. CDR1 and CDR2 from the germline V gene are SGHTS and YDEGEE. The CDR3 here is CASSLFGFTSSHEKLFF. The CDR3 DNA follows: TGTGCCAGCAGCTTGTTCGGCTTCACCTCCTCACATGAAAAACTGTTTTTT.

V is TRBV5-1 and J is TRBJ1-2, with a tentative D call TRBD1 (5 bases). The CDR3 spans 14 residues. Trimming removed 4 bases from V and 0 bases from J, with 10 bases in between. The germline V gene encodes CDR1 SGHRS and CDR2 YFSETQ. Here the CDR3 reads CASSIDSTNYGYTF. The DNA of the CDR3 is TGCGCCAGCAGCATAGACAGCACTAACTATGGCTACACCTTC.

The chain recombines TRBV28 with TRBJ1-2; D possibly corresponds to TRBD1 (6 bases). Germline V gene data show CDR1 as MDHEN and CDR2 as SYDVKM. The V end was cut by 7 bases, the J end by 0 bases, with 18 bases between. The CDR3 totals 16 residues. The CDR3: CASTLVPTGTNYGYTF. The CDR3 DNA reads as TGTGCCAGCACCCTCGTCCCGACAGGAACTAACTATGGCTACACCTTC.

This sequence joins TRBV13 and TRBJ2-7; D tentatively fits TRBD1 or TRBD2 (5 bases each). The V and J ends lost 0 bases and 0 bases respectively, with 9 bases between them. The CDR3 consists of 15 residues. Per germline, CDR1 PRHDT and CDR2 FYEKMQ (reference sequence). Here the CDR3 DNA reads TGTGCCAGCAGCTTAGGGGGGGAAGTCTCCTACGAGCAGTACTTC. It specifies CASSLGGEVSYEQYF.

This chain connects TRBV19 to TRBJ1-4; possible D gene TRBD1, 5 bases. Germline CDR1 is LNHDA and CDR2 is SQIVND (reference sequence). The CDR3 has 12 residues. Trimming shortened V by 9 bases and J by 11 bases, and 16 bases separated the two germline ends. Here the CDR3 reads CASSGLVGKLFF. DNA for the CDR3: TGTGCCAGCTCAGGGCTGGTTGGGAAACTGTTTTTT.

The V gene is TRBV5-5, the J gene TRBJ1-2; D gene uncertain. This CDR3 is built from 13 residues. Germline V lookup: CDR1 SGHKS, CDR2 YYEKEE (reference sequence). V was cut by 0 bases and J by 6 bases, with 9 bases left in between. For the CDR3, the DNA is TGTGCCAGCAGCTTGGGATCAGCGGATGGCTACACCTTC. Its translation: CASSLGSADGYTF.

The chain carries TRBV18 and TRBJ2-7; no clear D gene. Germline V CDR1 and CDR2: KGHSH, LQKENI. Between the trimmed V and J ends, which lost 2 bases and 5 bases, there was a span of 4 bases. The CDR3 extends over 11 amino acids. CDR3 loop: CASSPGDEQYF. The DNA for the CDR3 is TGTGCCAGCTCACCAGGCGACGAGCAGTACTTC.

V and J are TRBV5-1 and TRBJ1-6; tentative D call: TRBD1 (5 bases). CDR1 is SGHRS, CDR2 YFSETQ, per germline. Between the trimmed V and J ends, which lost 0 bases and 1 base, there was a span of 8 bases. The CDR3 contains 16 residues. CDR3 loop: CASSLAGGSYNSPLHF. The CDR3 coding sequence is TGCGCCAGCAGCTTGGCCGGGGGGTCCTATAATTCACCCCTCCACTTT.

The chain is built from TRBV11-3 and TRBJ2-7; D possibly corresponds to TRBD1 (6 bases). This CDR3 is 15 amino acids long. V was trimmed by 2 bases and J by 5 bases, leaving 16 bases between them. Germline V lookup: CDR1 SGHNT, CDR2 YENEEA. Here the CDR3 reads CASSLRATGRNEQYF. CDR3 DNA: TGTGCCAGCAGCTTAAGGGCTACAGGGCGAAACGAGCAGTACTTC.

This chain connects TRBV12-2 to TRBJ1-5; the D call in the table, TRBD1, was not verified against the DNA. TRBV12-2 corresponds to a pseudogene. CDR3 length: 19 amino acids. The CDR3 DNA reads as TGTGCAAGTCGCTGGGTGTCGGACAGGGCGCGGCTAAGCAATCAGCCCCAGCATTTT. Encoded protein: CASRWVSDRARLSNQPQHF.

CDR3 amino acids: CASSLAGTGGNQPQHF. Written as DNA, the CDR3 is TGTGCCAGCAGCTTAGCCGGGACAGGGGGCAATCAGCCCCAGCATTTT. V and J are TRBV7-9 and TRBJ1-5; TRBD1 agrees at 10 bases. Unmatched junction bases numbered 1, after V lost 0 bases and J lost 2 bases. This CDR3 is built from 16 residues. CDR1 is SEHNR and CDR2 is FQNEAQ in the germline V gene (reference sequence).

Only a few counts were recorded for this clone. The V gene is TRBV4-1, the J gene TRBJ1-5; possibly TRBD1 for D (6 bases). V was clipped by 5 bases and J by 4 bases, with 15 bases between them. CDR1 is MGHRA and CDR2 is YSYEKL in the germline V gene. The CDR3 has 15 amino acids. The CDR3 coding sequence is TGCGCCAGCAGCAAATTAGGGGGAATGAATCAGCCCCAGCATTTT. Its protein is CASSKLGGMNQPQHF.

CDR3 sequence reads: CASSFTSGSNEQFF. The CDR3 nucleotides are TGTGCCAGCAGTTTTACTAGCGGGAGCAATGAGCAGTTCTTC. The chain couples TRBV28 to TRBJ2-1, with 11 bases aligning to TRBD2. Germline CDR1 and CDR2: MDHEN and SYDVKM. With 3 bases clipped from V and 6 bases from J, the junction kept 1 base outside the gene matches. The CDR3 consists of 14 residues.

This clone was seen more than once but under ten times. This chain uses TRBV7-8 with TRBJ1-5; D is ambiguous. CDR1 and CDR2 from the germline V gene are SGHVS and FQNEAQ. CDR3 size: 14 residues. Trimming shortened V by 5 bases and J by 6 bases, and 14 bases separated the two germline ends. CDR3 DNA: TGTGCCAGCAGCCCGACGTGGGTCAGTCAGCCCCAGCATTTT. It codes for CASSPTWVSQPQHF.